This T cell receptor (beta chain) was identified during a study of cytomegalovirus exposure and HLA in healthy donors. Study outcomes and limitations: A later analysis reportedly found fewer N-insertions in an Asian-associated ancestry cluster than the roughly 670-donor mean. Prior analysis indicated that the majority of TCR beta V segments exhibited productivity approximately 90% or approximately 30% of the time. Among the sequence variants, a highly shared cluster was likely an artifact of sequencing.

Concerning this clone itself: Its antigen is unknown.

Use of 60 Vbeta and 13 Jbeta primers characterized the PCR. Profiled with immunoSEQ multiplex PCR; TCRdb holds only in-frame clones, not every one. The sample records about 110,000 clones, around 80% being singletons. The source is a man between 45 and 60 years old in good health and CMV-seronegative. The sample taken for sequencing was PBMCs.

CDR3 nucleotide sequence: TGCGCCAGCAGCCCCAAACCGGGGTTAACCTACGAGCAGTACTTC. Amino acid sequence: CASSPKPGLTYEQYF. The chain employs TRBV4-1 and TRBJ2-7; weak D call: TRBD2 (5 bases). Germline-derived CDR1 and CDR2 are MGHRA and YSYEKL. Trimming left V 4 bases short and J 2 bases short, with 15 bases between. This CDR3 contains 15 residues.